These 24 T cell receptor beta chains share one sample of origin, sequenced in a study of cytomegalovirus exposure and HLA in healthy donors. PCR was performed using 60 Vbeta and 13 Jbeta primers. The assay was immunoSEQ multiplex PCR, and TCRdb's table has in-frame clones only and misses some. The repertoire holds about 140,000 clones, with roughly 79% as singletons. Sequencing was done on a sample of PBMCs. All receptors derive from a woman in her twenties or thirties in good health and CMV-seronegative.

J is TRBJ1-3 and V is TRBV7-9; TRBD1 is a possible D gene (6 bases). The germline V gene encodes CDR1 SEHNR and CDR2 FQNEAQ (reference sequence). The CDR3 contains 19 residues. Trimming took 2 bases from V and 0 from J, leaving 20 bases between them. This CDR3 is CASSLLGQGCLCSGNTIYF. CDR3 nucleotide sequence: TGTGCCAGCAGCTTATTGGGGCAGGGGTGTTTATGCTCTGGAAACACCATATATTTT.

The chain employs TRBV4-3 and TRBJ1-2; D gene unclear. In germline, CDR1 is LGHNA, CDR2 YSLEER. Deletions cut 0 bases from V and 4 bases from J, with 9 bases between. This CDR3 is built from 14 residues. The CDR3 DNA sequence: TGCGCCAGCAGCCAAGATCCCAGATCCTATGGCTACACCTTC. Translation: CASSQDPRSYGYTF.

In its sample, this clone was seen once. V gene TRBV6-6 combines with J gene TRBJ2-7, with TRBD1 identical over 8 bases. V shed 0 bases, J shed 6 bases, and the junction held 7 bases outside the gene matches. Per germline, CDR1 MNHNY and CDR2 SVGAGI (reference sequence). The CDR3 is 15 residues long. The CDR3, as DNA: TGTGCCAGCAGTTACTCATCGGACAGGGCCGGCGAGCAGTACTTC. It codes for CASSYSSDRAGEQYF.

The genes are TRBV4-3 and TRBJ1-4; maybe TRBD1 (5 bases). Germline V gives CDR1 LGHNA, CDR2 YSLEER. V lost 0 bases to trimming and J lost 7 bases, with 12 bases between them. CDR3 length equals 15 residues. The CDR3 nucleotides read TGCGCCAGCAGCCAAGAAGGGCAGGGTGGTGAAAAACTGTTTTTT. This sequence encodes CASSQEGQGGEKLFF.

A few counts support this clone. The chain is built from TRBV12-2 and TRBJ2-7; TRBD1 reflects the table's D call only, with no check against the DNA. TRBV12-2 is a listed pseudogene. CDR3 size: 16 residues. CDR3 in DNA: TGTGCAAGTCGCTCCGGACAGCGATCAAGCTCCTACGAGCAGTACTTC. Residues: CASRSGQRSSSYEQYF.

The CDR3 sequence: CASRALLGDYGYTF. The CDR3 coding sequence is TGTGCCAGCAGGGCGCTTCTGGGAGACTATGGCTACACCTTC. The chain combines TRBV4-2 with TRBJ1-2; no firm D call. Germline V gene sequence: CDR1 LGHNA, CDR2 YNFKEQ. This CDR3 comprises 14 residues. V lost 6 bases, J lost 3 bases, and 14 bases lay in between.

The chain employs TRBV5-1 and TRBJ2-7; 12 bases line up with TRBD2. The V and J ends lost 3 bases and 2 bases, in that order; junction bases with no gene match: 9. The CDR3 is made up of 17 amino acids. CDR1 is SGHRS and CDR2 is YFSETQ in the germline V gene. In DNA, the CDR3 is TGCGCCAGCAGCTGGGAGATGACTAGCGGGGGAACCTACGAGCAGTACTTC. Translation gives CASSWEMTSGGTYEQYF. Based on the CDR3 plus reference TRBV5-1 and TRBJ2-7, the full variable domain is KAGVTQTPRYLIKTRGQQVTLSCSPISGHRSVSWYQQTPGQGLQFLFEYFSETQRNKGNFPGRFSGRQFSNSRSEMNVSTLELGDSALYLCASSWEMTSGGTYEQYFGPGTRLTVT.

The gene calls are TRBV5-1 and TRBJ2-2; 7 bases are a match to TRBD1. In germline, CDR1 is SGHRS, CDR2 YFSETQ. V dropped 2 bases and J dropped 3; count of bases not matched to a gene: 1. The CDR3 runs 14 residues. In nucleotides, the CDR3 is TGCGCCAGCAGCTTTACAGGGGACACCGGGGAGCTGTTTTTT. Translation gives CASSFTGDTGELFF.

The chain employs TRBV6-1 and TRBJ1-2; 10 bases line up with TRBD1. Per the germline V gene, CDR1 is MNHNS and CDR2 is SASEGT. The CDR3 covers 17 residues. V lost 4 bases to trimming and J lost 7 bases; unmatched junction nucleotides: 15. CDR3 DNA sequence: TGTGCCAGCAGTGGCACCGGGACAGGGGCCACAGGAGGTGGCTACACCTTC. This codes for CASSGTGTGATGGGYTF.

The chain employs TRBV9 and TRBJ2-5; 14 bases are a match to TRBD2. In germline, CDR1 is SGDLS, CDR2 YYNGEE. This CDR3 is 16 amino acids long. The junction had 5 bases not matched to a gene; V was cut back by 3 bases and J by 4 bases. The CDR3 region has the DNA TGTGCCAGCAGCGGGCGTGGGACTAGCGGGGGAGAGACCCAGTACTTC. The encoded protein is CASSGRGTSGGETQYF.

This chain joins TRBV5-1 and TRBJ1-3; possible D gene TRBD1, 6 bases. V lost 1 base and J lost 1, with 18 bases in between. This CDR3 comprises 18 residues. Germline CDR1 SGHRS, CDR2 YFSETQ. As DNA, the CDR3 is TGCGCCAGCAGCTTGATGGGGGCCAATCCCCCATCTGGAAACACCATATATTTT. It is translated as CASSLMGANPPSGNTIYF.

The V call is TRBV19, the J call TRBJ1-2; 9 positions agree with TRBD1. The V gene end was trimmed by 6 bases and the J gene end by 4 bases; junction bases not matched to a gene: 6. Germline loops: CDR1 LNHDA, CDR2 SQIVND (reference sequence). The CDR3 extends over 14 amino acids. CDR3 sequence reads: CASSKPGQGYGYTF. The DNA of the CDR3 is TGTGCCAGTAGCAAGCCGGGACAGGGCTATGGCTACACCTTC.

The J gene is TRBJ1-5, the V gene TRBV6-1; D might be TRBD1 (5 bases). V was clipped by 1 base and J by 9 bases, with 31 bases between them. The CDR3 consists of 20 residues. Germline CDR1 MNHNS, CDR2 SASEGT. The CDR3 DNA follows: TGTGCCAGCAGTGAAGAATTCGGGGGAAGTAGGACGTTAGATGTTAGGCCCCAGCATTTT. This translates into CASSEEFGGSRTLDVRPQHF.

The chain is built from TRBV5-1 and TRBJ1-1; D remains ambiguous. V was pared by 4 bases and J by 5 bases, with 18 bases between. CDR1 and CDR2 from the germline V gene are SGHRS and YFSETQ. This CDR3 is 15 amino acids long. The CDR3 sequence: CASSRLDTLLTEAFF. The CDR3 coding sequence is TGCGCCAGCAGCAGACTAGACACCCTGCTGACTGAAGCTTTCTTT.

This chain joins TRBV6-6 and TRBJ2-5; 10 nucleotides line up with TRBD1. The V segment lost 5 bases and the J segment 3 bases; nucleotides outside the gene matches: 9. The germline V gene encodes CDR1 MNHNY and CDR2 SVGAGI (reference sequence). This CDR3 spans 16 amino acids. CDR3 protein: CASSRRDRGFEETQYF. DNA of the CDR3: TGTGCCAGCAGTCGGAGGGACAGGGGATTTGAAGAGACCCAGTACTTC.

The genes are TRBV27 and TRBJ1-2; TRBD1 matches 8 bases. Germline CDR1 is MNHEY and CDR2 is SMNVEV (reference sequence). The CDR3 is made up of 17 amino acids. The junction had 11 bases not matched to a gene; V was cut back by 5 bases and J by 0 bases. CDR3 residues: CASSTWAGGPPNYGYTF. Written as DNA, the CDR3 is TGTGCCAGCAGTACGTGGGCAGGGGGCCCTCCTAACTATGGCTACACCTTC.

This clone was counted a few times. The chain couples TRBV6-5 to TRBJ2-1; TRBD2 matches 10 bases. CDR3 length: 15 amino acids. The germline gives CDR1 MNHEY, CDR2 SVGAGI. Trimming removed 6 bases from V and 2 bases from J; junction bases left unmatched: 4. The CDR3 loop reads CASSLAGGAYNEQFF. CDR3 in DNA: TGTGCCAGCAGCTTAGCGGGGGGAGCCTACAATGAGCAGTTCTTC.

This clone showed up just a few times. The V and J genes are TRBV5-8 and TRBJ1-5; 10 bases agree with TRBD1. The trim removed 2 bases at V and 7 bases at J, leaving 6 bases unmatched. The germline V gene has CDR1 SGHTS and CDR2 YDEGEE. The length of the CDR3 is 15 residues. The CDR3 DNA reads TGTGCCAGCAGCTTAGGACAGGGGGGTGGACAGCCCCAGCATTTT. Translated, it gives CASSLGQGGGQPQHF.

CDR3 bases: TGTGCCACCGAGAATACAGGGGAAGGTAATCAGCCCCAGCATTTT. It specifies CATENTGEGNQPQHF. V gene TRBV6-1 combines with J gene TRBJ1-5; 7 bases map to TRBD1. The ends lost 10 bases at V and 4 bases at J; junction bases unmatched: 13. This CDR3 region has 15 residues. Germline CDR1 reads MNHNS; CDR2 reads SASEGT.

CDR3 sequence: CASSSPYQPQHF. CDR3 sequence (DNA): TGTGCCAGCAGTTCCCCGTATCAGCCCCAGCATTTT. The chain uses TRBV6-5 and TRBJ1-5; D call uncertain. The CDR3 loop spans 12 amino acids. In germline, CDR1 is MNHEY, CDR2 SVGAGI. The V end lost 4 bases, the J end lost 5 bases, and 6 bases lay between the germline ends.

V usage is TRBV5-1 and J usage is TRBJ2-7; TRBD1 is a possible D gene (6 bases). The V end was cut by 4 bases, the J end by 6 bases, with 17 bases between. The CDR3 has 14 residues. Germline V gives CDR1 SGHRS, CDR2 YFSETQ. The CDR3 sequence: CASSQSQGWGEQYF. CDR3 coding DNA: TGCGCCAGCAGCCAATCACAGGGTTGGGGCGAGCAGTACTTC.

The J gene is TRBJ1-1, the V gene TRBV5-1; D might be TRBD1 (6 bases). This CDR3 region has 12 residues. The V gene's germline CDR1 is SGHRS and CDR2 YFSETQ. V dropped 6 bases and J dropped 4 bases, with 10 bases sitting between them. The CDR3 spells CASNGGGTEAFF. For the CDR3, the DNA is TGCGCCAGCAATGGGGGCGGCACTGAAGCTTTCTTT. Full variable domain (outside the CDR3, taken from reference TRBV5-1 and TRBJ1-1): KAGVTQTPRYLIKTRGQQVTLSCSPISGHRSVSWYQQTPGQGLQFLFEYFSETQRNKGNFPGRFSGRQFSNSRSEMNVSTLELGDSALYLCASNGGGTEAFFGQGTRLTVV.

The chain links TRBV7-2 to TRBJ2-4, with 9 bases aligning to TRBD1. With V trimmed by 4 bases and J by 4 bases, 2 bases remained unmatched. The CDR3 has 14 residues. Germline V gene data show CDR1 as SGHTA and CDR2 as FQGNSA. The chain's CDR3 is CASSSGQGKNIQYF. The CDR3 DNA is TGTGCCAGCAGCTCGGGACAGGGAAAAAACATTCAGTACTTC.

The V gene is TRBV7-9, the J gene TRBJ2-7; TRBD1 agrees at 7 bases. CDR1 and CDR2 from the germline V gene are SEHNR and FQNEAQ (reference sequence). The CDR3 is 15 amino acids. V lost 5 bases and J lost 1; bases outside the gene matches: 8. DNA for the CDR3: TGTGCCAGCAGCCCCACGGACAGGCCGTCCTACGAGCAGTACTTC. It translates to CASSPTDRPSYEQYF.